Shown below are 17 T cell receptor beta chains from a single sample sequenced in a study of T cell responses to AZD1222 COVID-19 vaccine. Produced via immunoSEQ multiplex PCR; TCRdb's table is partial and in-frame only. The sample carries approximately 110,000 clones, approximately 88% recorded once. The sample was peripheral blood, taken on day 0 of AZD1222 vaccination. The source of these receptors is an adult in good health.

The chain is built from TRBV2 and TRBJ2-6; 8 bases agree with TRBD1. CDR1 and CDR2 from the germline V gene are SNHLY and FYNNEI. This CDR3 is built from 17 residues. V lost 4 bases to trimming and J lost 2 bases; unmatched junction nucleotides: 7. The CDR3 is CASSVIQGAAGANVLTF. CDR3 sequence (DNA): TGTGCCAGCAGTGTCATCCAGGGGGCGGCTGGGGCCAACGTCCTGACTTTC.

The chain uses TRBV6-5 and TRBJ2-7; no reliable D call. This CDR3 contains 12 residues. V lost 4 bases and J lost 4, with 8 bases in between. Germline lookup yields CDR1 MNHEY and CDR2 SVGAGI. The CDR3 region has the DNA TGTGCCAGCAGTTTCGACACGTACGAGCAGTACTTC. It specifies CASSFDTYEQYF.

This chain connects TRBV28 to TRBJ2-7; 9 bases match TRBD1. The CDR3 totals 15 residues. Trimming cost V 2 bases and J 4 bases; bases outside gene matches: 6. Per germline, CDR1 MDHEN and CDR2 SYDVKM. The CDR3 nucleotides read TGTGCCAGCAGTTTAGGGACAGGGAATGTTTACGAGCAGTACTTC. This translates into CASSLGTGNVYEQYF.

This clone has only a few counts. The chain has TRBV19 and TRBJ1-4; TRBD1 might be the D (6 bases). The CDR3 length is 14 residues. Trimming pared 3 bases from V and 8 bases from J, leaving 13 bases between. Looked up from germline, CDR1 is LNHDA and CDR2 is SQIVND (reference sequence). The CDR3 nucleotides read TGTGCCAGTAGTATTCTCAGGGGACACGAAAAACTGTTTTTT. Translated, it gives CASSILRGHEKLFF. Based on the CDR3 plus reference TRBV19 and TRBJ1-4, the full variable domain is DGGITQSPKYLFRKEGQNVTLSCEQNLNHDAMYWYRQDPGQGLRLIYYSQIVNDFQKGDIAEGYSVSREKKESFPLTVTSAQKNPTAFYLCASSILRGHEKLFFGSGTQLSVL.

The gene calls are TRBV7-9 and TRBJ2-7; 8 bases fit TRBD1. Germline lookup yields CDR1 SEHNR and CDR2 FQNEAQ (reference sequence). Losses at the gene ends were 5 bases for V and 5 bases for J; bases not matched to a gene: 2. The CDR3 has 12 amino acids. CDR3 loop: CASSRQGHEQYF. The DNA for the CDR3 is TGTGCCAGCAGCCGACAGGGGCACGAGCAGTACTTC.

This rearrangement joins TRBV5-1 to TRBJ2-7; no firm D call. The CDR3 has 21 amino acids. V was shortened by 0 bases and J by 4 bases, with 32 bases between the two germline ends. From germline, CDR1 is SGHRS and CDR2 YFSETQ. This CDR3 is CASSLAPPHRELFPRGYEQYF. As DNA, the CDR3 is TGCGCCAGCAGCTTGGCCCCCCCCCATAGGGAATTATTCCCTCGTGGGTACGAGCAGTACTTC.

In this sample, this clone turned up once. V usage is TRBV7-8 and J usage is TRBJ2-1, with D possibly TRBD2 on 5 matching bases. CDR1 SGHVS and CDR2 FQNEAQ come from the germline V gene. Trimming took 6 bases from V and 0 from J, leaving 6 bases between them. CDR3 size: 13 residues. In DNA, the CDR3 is TGTGCCAGCAGGGGGAGCTCCTACAATGAGCAGTTCTTC. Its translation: CASRGSSYNEQFF.

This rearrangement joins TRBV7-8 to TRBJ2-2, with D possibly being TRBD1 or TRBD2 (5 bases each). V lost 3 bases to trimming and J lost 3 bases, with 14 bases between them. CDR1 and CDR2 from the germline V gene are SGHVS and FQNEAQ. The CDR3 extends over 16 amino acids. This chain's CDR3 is CASSFFSGTDTGELFF. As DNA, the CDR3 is TGTGCCAGCAGCTTCTTTTCAGGGACGGACACCGGGGAGCTGTTTTTT.

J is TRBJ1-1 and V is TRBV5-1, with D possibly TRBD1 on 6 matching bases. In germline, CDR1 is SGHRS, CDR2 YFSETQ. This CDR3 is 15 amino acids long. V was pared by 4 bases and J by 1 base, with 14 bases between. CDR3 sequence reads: CASSLVGGGNTEAFF. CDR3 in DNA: TGCGCCAGCAGCCTAGTGGGAGGGGGGAACACTGAAGCTTTCTTT.

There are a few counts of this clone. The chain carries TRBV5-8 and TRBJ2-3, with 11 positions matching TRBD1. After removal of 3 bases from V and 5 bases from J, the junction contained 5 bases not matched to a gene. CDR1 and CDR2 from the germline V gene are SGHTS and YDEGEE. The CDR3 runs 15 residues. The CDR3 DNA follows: TGTGCCAGCAGCTCCGGGACAGGGGGTGGAGATACGCAGTATTTT. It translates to CASSSGTGGGDTQYF.

This chain's CDR3 is CASSENTGGFYGYTF. The CDR3 DNA is TGTGCCAGCAGTGAGAACACGGGGGGCTTTTATGGCTACACCTTC. The chain couples TRBV25-1 to TRBJ1-2; D is possibly TRBD1 (6 bases). The germline V gene has CDR1 MGHDK and CDR2 SYGVNS. The CDR3 loop spans 15 amino acids. V lost 3 bases, J lost 5 bases, and 16 bases lay in between.

In nucleotides, the CDR3 is TGTGCCAGCAGCTTAATGGGGCAGACGGGCATTTGGAATGAGCAGTTCTTC. Translation gives CASSLMGQTGIWNEQFF. V and J are TRBV7-3 and TRBJ2-1; D perhaps matches TRBD1 (5 bases). Germline-derived CDR1 and CDR2 are SGHTA and FQGTGA. The CDR3 is 17 amino acids. V was pared by 1 base and J by 7 bases, with 20 bases between.

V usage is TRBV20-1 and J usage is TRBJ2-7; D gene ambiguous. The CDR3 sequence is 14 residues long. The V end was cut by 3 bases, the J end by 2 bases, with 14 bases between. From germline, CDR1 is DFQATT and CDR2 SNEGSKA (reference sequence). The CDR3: CSASPGLNAYEQYF. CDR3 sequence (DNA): TGCAGTGCTAGTCCCGGGCTAAACGCCTACGAGCAGTACTTC.

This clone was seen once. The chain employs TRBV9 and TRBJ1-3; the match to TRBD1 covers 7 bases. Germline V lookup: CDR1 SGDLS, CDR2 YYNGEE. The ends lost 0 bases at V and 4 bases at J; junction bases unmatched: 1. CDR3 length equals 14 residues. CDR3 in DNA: TGTGCCAGCAGCGTAGGACAGGGCGGAAACACCATATATTTT. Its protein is CASSVGQGGNTIYF.

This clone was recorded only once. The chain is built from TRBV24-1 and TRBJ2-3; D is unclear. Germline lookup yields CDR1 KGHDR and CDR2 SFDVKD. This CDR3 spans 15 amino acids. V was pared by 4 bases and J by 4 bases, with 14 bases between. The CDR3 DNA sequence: TGTGCCACCAGTGACCCGCAGGAATTCGCAGATACGCAGTATTTT. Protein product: CATSDPQEFADTQYF.

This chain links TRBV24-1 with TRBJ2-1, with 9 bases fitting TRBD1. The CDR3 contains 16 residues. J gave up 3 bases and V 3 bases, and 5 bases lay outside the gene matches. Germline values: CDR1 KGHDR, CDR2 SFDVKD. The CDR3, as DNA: TGTGCCACCAGTGATGGCCGACAGGGGGGCTACAATGAGCAGTTCTTC. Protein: CATSDGRQGGYNEQFF.

CDR3: CASKLALGTDTQYF. The CDR3, as DNA: TGCGCCAGCAAGCTAGCATTGGGCACAGATACGCAGTATTTT. The rearrangement uses TRBV5-1 and TRBJ2-3; tentative D call: TRBD2 (5 bases). This CDR3 contains 14 residues. V lost 6 bases to trimming and J lost 1 base, with 12 bases between them. Germline V gene sequence: CDR1 SGHRS, CDR2 YFSETQ.